This entry lists 11 T cell receptor beta chains sequenced from one sample in a study of T cell repertoires in cytomegalovirus infection. TCRdb redid the calling of the reads with MiXCR, one entry per CDR3 protein. This sample has some 600,000 distinct CDR3 sequences, with more than 20% found just once. The material sequenced was CD8+ T cells from PBMCs. The receptors shown here come from a human donor in good health (CMV status not recorded). Some clones in this sample may be carry-over from other donors' samples.

This clonotype turned up a few times. This CDR3 fails to terminate in the conserved phenylalanine or tryptophan, so it likely reflects a read error. This chain uses TRBV6-8 with TRBJ2-3, with D unclear. CDR1 MNHGY and CDR2 SAAAGT come from the germline V gene. CDR3 length: 12 residues. The V end lost 5 bases, the J end lost 3 bases, and 6 bases lay between the germline ends. The CDR3 here is CASSLDTDTQYS. Written as DNA, the CDR3 is TGTGCCAGCAGTCTAGATACAGATACGCAGTATTCT.

This clonotype was counted only a few times. This sequence joins TRBV7-6 and TRBJ2-3; TRBD2 matches at 13 bases. This CDR3 has 17 residues. V lost 5 bases to trimming and J lost 1 base; unmatched junction nucleotides: 6. CDR1 is SGHVS and CDR2 is FNYEAQ in the germline V gene. The CDR3 DNA is TGTGCCAGCAGCCGGGGACTAGCGGGACTCCGCACAGATACGCAGTATTTT. Amino acids: CASSRGLAGLRTDTQYF.

The CDR3 loop is CSVPATSGGAIYNEQFF. The CDR3 DNA sequence: TGCAGTGTACCCGCAACTAGCGGGGGGGCCATCTACAATGAGCAGTTCTTC. The chain links TRBV20-1 to TRBJ2-1, with 13 bases aligning to TRBD2. The CDR3 has 17 residues. Germline V gene sequence: CDR1 DFQATT, CDR2 SNEGSKA (reference sequence). Unmatched junction bases numbered 12, after V lost 7 bases and J lost 3 bases.

The chain uses TRBV11-2 and TRBJ1-2, with D possibly TRBD1 on 6 matching bases. Germline CDR1 SGHAT, CDR2 FQNNGV. The CDR3 spans 16 residues. Trimming took off 5 bases at V and 3 bases at J, with 19 bases between the two ends. Here the CDR3 DNA reads TGTGCCAGCAGCACCTGGAGGACAGAGGGAGACTATGGCTACACCTTC. As protein: CASSTWRTEGDYGYTF.

This clonotype was detected only once. The chain has TRBV9 and TRBJ2-3; TRBD2 agrees at 12 bases. This CDR3 comprises 16 residues. The ends lost 2 bases at V and 4 bases at J; junction bases unmatched: 5. The V gene's germline CDR1 is SGDLS and CDR2 YYNGEE. The CDR3 sequence: CASSVPSGGAADTQYF. In nucleotides, the CDR3 is TGTGCCAGCAGCGTTCCTAGCGGGGGGGCTGCAGATACGCAGTATTTT.

This chain joins TRBV29-1 and TRBJ2-1, with D possibly TRBD2 on 5 matching bases. CDR1 and CDR2 (germline): SQVTM, ANQGSEA. Trimming left V 4 bases short and J 5 bases short, with 12 bases between. The CDR3 is 13 amino acids. CDR3 region: CSVVSSLNNEQFF. The CDR3 DNA sequence: TGCAGCGTTGTCTCTAGCCTAAACAATGAGCAGTTCTTC.

The V call is TRBV6-6, the J call TRBJ2-7; D possibly corresponds to TRBD1 (6 bases). Germline lookup yields CDR1 MNHNY and CDR2 SVGAGI (reference sequence). This CDR3 is 13 amino acids long. Trimming took 2 bases from V and 2 from J, leaving 7 bases between them. The CDR3 DNA reads as TGTGCCAGCAGTTACGCAGGGGCCTACGAGCAGTACGTC. Its translation: CASSYAGAYEQYV.

The chain links TRBV4-1 to TRBJ2-1; tentatively, D is TRBD2 (5 bases). Between the trimmed V and J ends, which lost 6 bases and 7 bases, there was a span of 13 bases. The CDR3 sequence is 13 residues long. Germline loops: CDR1 MGHRA, CDR2 YSYEKL. The CDR3 DNA follows: TGCGCCAGCAGGCCTGCGGGCCGGAATGAGCAGTTCTTC. It is translated as CASRPAGRNEQFF.

Many counts were recorded for this clonotype. The V gene is TRBV14, the J gene TRBJ2-1; possibly TRBD1 for D (6 bases). The germline V and J ends were trimmed by 3 bases and 3 bases, with 12 bases remaining between them. Germline CDR1 reads SGHDN; CDR2 reads FVKESK. The CDR3 is 15 residues long. The CDR3 is CASSHYRDGYNEQFF. CDR3 DNA sequence: TGTGCCAGCAGCCATTACAGGGACGGCTACAATGAGCAGTTCTTC.

The chain recombines TRBV29-1 with TRBJ2-1; 8 bases are a match to TRBD1. Per germline, CDR1 SQVTM and CDR2 ANQGSEA. V trimming: 1 base; J trimming: 4 bases; junction bases outside the gene matches: 12. The CDR3 is 17 amino acids. The CDR3 coding sequence is TGCAGCGTTGAAGCCTCGGACAGGGTGATATATTACAATGAGCAGTTCTTC. It specifies CSVEASDRVIYYNEQFF.

The rearrangement joins TRBV5-1 to TRBJ1-2; perhaps TRBD1 as D (6 bases). The length of the CDR3 is 14 residues. Germline V gives CDR1 SGHRS, CDR2 YFSETQ. With 0 bases removed from V and 6 bases from J, the gap between germline ends came to 12 bases. CDR3: CASSLETGIDGYTF. The CDR3 DNA sequence: TGCGCCAGCAGCTTGGAGACAGGAATCGATGGCTACACCTTC.